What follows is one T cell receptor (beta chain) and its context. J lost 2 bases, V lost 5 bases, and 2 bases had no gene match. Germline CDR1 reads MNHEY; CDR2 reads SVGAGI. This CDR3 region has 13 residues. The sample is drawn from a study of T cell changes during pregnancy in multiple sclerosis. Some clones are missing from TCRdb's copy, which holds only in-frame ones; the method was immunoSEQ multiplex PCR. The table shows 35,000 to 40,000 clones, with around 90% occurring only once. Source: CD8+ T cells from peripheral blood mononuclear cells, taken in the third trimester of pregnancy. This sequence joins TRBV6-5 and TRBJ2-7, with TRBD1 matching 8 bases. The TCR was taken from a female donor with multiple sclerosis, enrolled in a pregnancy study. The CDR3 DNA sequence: TGTGCCAGCAGTCGGGACAGGACCTACGAGCAGTACTTC. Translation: CASSRDRTYEQYF.